The subject of this entry is one TCR beta chain. Antigen: not known. The junction had 6 bases not matched to a gene; V was cut back by 6 bases and J by 5 bases. The CDR3 is 13 amino acids. CDR1 MDHEN and CDR2 SYDVKM come from the germline V gene. At the time of sampling, donors were nominally healthy, though unrecorded immune exposures were likely. The record originates from a study of cytomegalovirus exposure and HLA in healthy donors. Use of 60 Vbeta and 13 Jbeta primers characterized the PCR. In the original processing: In a later analysis, the count reached 76 million or so unique TCR beta chains, with 10 million to 14 million shared. This table comes from immunoSEQ multiplex PCR, and its TCRdb copy is limited to in-frame clones, with some not included. That table supplies the V and J calls and clone size; D and trimming were determined from the DNA. Among some 150,000 clones, around three quarters were seen once, and the ten largest hold 3%.

Notes on the study in general: The study carried out a later analysis of TCR beta sequences. It associated around 17,000 of them with specific HLA alleles at a false discovery rate of 0.05. An analysis that came later showed most CMV-associated TCR beta chains appearing HLA-restricted.

The sequence was collected from a man aged 35 to 55 in good health and CMV-seropositive. The sample was PBMCs. The V and J genes are TRBV28 and TRBJ2-5; 7 bases are a match to TRBD2. CDR3 region: CASSWGGAETQYF. The CDR3 DNA is TGTGCCAGCAGCTGGGGGGGAGCTGAGACCCAGTACTTC.